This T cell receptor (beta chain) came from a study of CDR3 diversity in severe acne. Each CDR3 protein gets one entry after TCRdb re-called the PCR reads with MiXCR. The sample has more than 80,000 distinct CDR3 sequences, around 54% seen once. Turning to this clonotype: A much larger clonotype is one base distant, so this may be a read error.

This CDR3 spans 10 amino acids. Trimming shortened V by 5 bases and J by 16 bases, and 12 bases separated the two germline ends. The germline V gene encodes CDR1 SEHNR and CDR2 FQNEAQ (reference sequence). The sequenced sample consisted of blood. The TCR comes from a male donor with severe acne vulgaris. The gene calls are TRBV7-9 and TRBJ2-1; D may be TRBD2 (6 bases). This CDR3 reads CASSLGGVFF. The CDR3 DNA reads TGTGCCAGCAGCCTCGGAGGGGTTTTCTTC. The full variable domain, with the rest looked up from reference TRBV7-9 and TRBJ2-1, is DTGVSQNPRHKITKRGQNVTFRCDPISEHNRLYWYRQTLGQGPEFLTYFQNEAQLEKSRLLSDRFSAERPKGSFSTLEIQRTEQGDSAMYLCASSLGGVFFGPGTRLTVL.